Below are 27 T cell receptor beta chains sequenced from a single sample in a study of blood T cell repertoires in COVID-19. The repertoire was sequenced with immunoSEQ multiplex PCR; TCRdb's copy has only in-frame clones and lacks some. The table shows around 93,000 clones, with roughly 88% occurring only once. Source material: peripheral blood. The receptors come from a man between 18 and 35 years old with COVID-19, enrolled during active disease.

The gene calls are TRBV6-5 and TRBJ2-5; 10 bases fit TRBD1. V was pared by 4 bases and J by 6 bases, with 5 bases of the junction left unmatched. Per germline, CDR1 MNHEY and CDR2 SVGAGI. This CDR3 has 14 residues. DNA for the CDR3: TGTGCCAGCAGTTGGACAGGGGGGTGGCAGACCCAGTACTTC. This sequence encodes CASSWTGGWQTQYF.

The rearrangement joins TRBV7-2 to TRBJ2-3; 8 bases align to TRBD2. The length of the CDR3 is 16 residues. After removal of 1 base from V and 2 bases from J, the junction contained 5 bases not matched to a gene. Germline V gene data show CDR1 as SGHTA and CDR2 as FQGNSA. The CDR3: CASSLGASGFTDTQYF. The DNA for the CDR3 is TGTGCCAGCAGCTTAGGGGCTAGCGGGTTCACAGATACGCAGTATTTT.

This clone was detected once. This chain uses TRBV7-9 with TRBJ2-7, with 9 bases lining up with TRBD1. CDR1 is SEHNR and CDR2 is FQNEAQ in the germline V gene (reference sequence). V lost 5 bases to trimming and J lost 5 bases; unmatched junction nucleotides: 7. The CDR3 is made up of 14 amino acids. CDR3 sequence (DNA): TGTGCCAGCAGCCTCGGACAGGGGAAGCACGAGCAGTACTTC. As protein: CASSLGQGKHEQYF. The whole variable domain, filled in from reference TRBV7-9 and TRBJ2-7, reads DTGVSQNPRHKITKRGQNVTFRCDPISEHNRLYWYRQTLGQGPEFLTYFQNEAQLEKSRLLSDRFSAERPKGSFSTLEIQRTEQGDSAMYLCASSLGQGKHEQYFGPGTRLTVT.

The chain uses TRBV6-5 and TRBJ2-1, with D possibly matching TRBD1 (5 bases). The V end lost 5 bases, the J end lost 10 bases, and 12 bases lay between the germline ends. Germline CDR1 and CDR2: MNHEY and SVGAGI. The CDR3 consists of 12 residues. The CDR3 loop is CASSKRGWEQFF. CDR3 nucleotides: TGTGCCAGCAGTAAAAGGGGTTGGGAGCAGTTCTTC.

V is TRBV24-1 and J is TRBJ2-1, with 8 bases identical to TRBD2. This CDR3 contains 15 residues. Germline loops: CDR1 KGHDR, CDR2 SFDVKD. J was trimmed by 3 bases and V by 9 bases; bases with no gene match: 9. The CDR3 sequence: CATQRGLDFYNEQFF. In DNA, the CDR3 is TGTGCCACCCAACGGGGACTAGATTTCTACAATGAGCAGTTCTTC.

The chain employs TRBV4-3 and TRBJ1-2; D is perhaps TRBD1 (5 bases). The CDR3 spans 15 residues. Germline CDR1 is LGHNA and CDR2 is YSLEER. V was trimmed by 0 bases and J by 0 bases, leaving 8 bases between them. The CDR3 sequence is CASSQDGGANYGYTF. The CDR3 DNA sequence: TGCGCCAGCAGCCAAGACGGGGGAGCTAACTATGGCTACACCTTC.

The chain carries TRBV6-2 or TRBV6-3 and TRBJ1-1, with D tentatively TRBD1 (5 bases). The CDR3 covers 15 residues. CDR1 and CDR2 (germline): MNHEY, SVGEGT. V dropped 0 bases and J dropped 5 bases, with 13 bases sitting between them. As DNA, the CDR3 is TGTGCCAGCAGTTACTCGATGGGGGGACGGACTGAAGCTTTCTTT. Its protein product is CASSYSMGGRTEAFF.

The chain recombines TRBV15 with TRBJ1-5; weak D call: TRBD1 (6 bases). V lost 5 bases and J 6 bases, leaving 11 bases between the germline ends. This CDR3 is built from 13 residues. Germline V gives CDR1 LNHNV, CDR2 YYDKDF (reference sequence). The CDR3 here is CATSGGGSQPQHF. CDR3 sequence (DNA): TGTGCCACCAGCGGGGGCGGGAGTCAGCCCCAGCATTTT.

The chain carries TRBV18 and TRBJ1-5; 9 positions agree with TRBD1. The CDR3 has 15 amino acids. The J segment lost 11 bases and the V segment lost 2 bases, leaving 10 bases of the junction unmatched. CDR1 KGHSH and CDR2 LQKENI come from the germline V gene. CDR3 sequence reads: CASSPNPDRGKSQHF. CDR3 nucleotide sequence: TGTGCCAGCTCACCAAACCCGGACAGGGGAAAGTCCCAGCATTTT.

This clone was picked up one time. V usage is TRBV2 and J usage is TRBJ2-7; 11 bases are shared with TRBD2. Germline assignment: CDR1 SNHLY and CDR2 FYNNEI. The CDR3 runs to 14 residues. V gave up 4 bases and J gave up 6 bases; unmatched junction bases: 5. CDR3 protein: CASSGLAGGGEQYF. Written as DNA, the CDR3 is TGTGCCAGCAGTGGTCTAGCGGGAGGTGGCGAGCAGTACTTC.

This chain connects TRBV11-2 to TRBJ1-6; the match to TRBD1 covers 8 bases. This CDR3 comprises 17 residues. Trimming cost V 4 bases and J 0 bases; bases outside gene matches: 5. CDR1 and CDR2 (germline): SGHAT, FQNNGV. The chain's CDR3 is CASSSEQGGSYNSPLHF. CDR3 DNA: TGTGCCAGCAGCTCAGAACAGGGGGGCTCCTATAATTCACCCCTCCACTTT.

CDR3 coding DNA: TGTGCCAGCAGCCCTGGACTCAACACAGATACGCAGTATTTT. The encoded protein is CASSPGLNTDTQYF. The chain combines TRBV7-3 with TRBJ2-3; D perhaps matches TRBD2 (5 bases). Germline CDR1 is SGHTA and CDR2 is FQGTGA. Trimming shortened V by 5 bases and J by 2 bases, and 11 bases separated the two germline ends. This CDR3 contains 14 residues.

This clone was observed many times. The chain has TRBV15 and TRBJ1-5; 7 nucleotides line up with TRBD1. CDR1 and CDR2 (germline): LNHNV, YYDKDF (reference sequence). With 8 bases clipped from V and 4 bases from J, the junction kept 8 bases outside the gene matches. The CDR3 covers 14 residues. In DNA form, the CDR3 reads TGTGCCACCGCGGTGGGACAGACAAATCAGCCCCAGCATTTT. Translated, it gives CATAVGQTNQPQHF.

V gene TRBV19 combines with J gene TRBJ1-2; D is uncertain. The CDR3 contains 15 residues. Trimming removed 7 bases at V and 2 bases at J, with 17 bases between. The germline V gene has CDR1 LNHDA and CDR2 SQIVND (reference sequence). CDR3 nucleotides: TGTGCCAGTAAGCCGTCGGCAGGTGAAAACTATGGCTACACCTTC. It translates to CASKPSAGENYGYTF.

The V and J genes are TRBV6-4 and TRBJ2-1; 12 bases fit TRBD2. The J segment lost 7 bases and the V segment lost 0 bases, leaving 7 bases of the junction unmatched. This CDR3 has 17 amino acids. Germline CDR1 and CDR2: MRHNA and SNTAGT. CDR3 DNA: TGTGCCAGCAGTGACTCTAAGACTAGCGGGGGTATAAATGAGCAGTTCTTC. It translates to CASSDSKTSGGINEQFF.

The V call is TRBV5-1, the J call TRBJ2-3; 7 bases agree with TRBD1. Trimming took 5 bases from V and 1 from J; bases not matched to a gene: 4. Germline V gene data show CDR1 as SGHRS and CDR2 as YFSETQ. The CDR3 contains 14 residues. CDR3 coding DNA: TGCGCCAGCAGTTCCGGACAGGGCACAGATACGCAGTATTTT. Translated, it gives CASSSGQGTDTQYF.

The chain combines TRBV24-1 with TRBJ2-1, with D possibly matching TRBD2 (5 bases). V was trimmed by 5 bases and J by 8 bases, leaving 15 bases between them. In germline, CDR1 is KGHDR, CDR2 SFDVKD. The CDR3 sequence is 14 residues long. CDR3 sequence: CATSALGSMDEQFF. The CDR3 DNA reads as TGTGCCACCAGTGCCTTGGGGAGTATGGATGAGCAGTTCTTC.

The J gene is TRBJ1-3, the V gene TRBV9; no clear D. The V and J ends lost 4 bases and 0 bases respectively, with 11 bases between them. The CDR3 sequence is 15 residues long. Germline CDR1 and CDR2: SGDLS and YYNGEE. DNA of the CDR3: TGTGCCAGCAGCCCCCGCCGGGACTCTGGAAACACCATATATTTT. It translates to CASSPRRDSGNTIYF.

The V and J genes are TRBV27 and TRBJ1-5; no firm D call. The CDR3 is made up of 13 amino acids. Germline V gives CDR1 MNHEY, CDR2 SMNVEV (reference sequence). The ends were cut back, 4 bases at V and 0 bases at J, with 4 bases in the middle. The DNA of the CDR3 is TGTGCCAGCAGTTATTATAGCAATCAGCCCCAGCATTTT. Translating it yields CASSYYSNQPQHF.

Comments on this clone: The sample has other DNA sequences that encode this CDR3 too. The CDR3 loop reads CASSLGRYEQYF. As DNA, the CDR3 is TGTGCCAGCAGCTTGGGCAGGTACGAGCAGTACTTC. The genes are TRBV5-6 and TRBJ2-7, with D uncertain. V lost 0 bases and J lost 4, with 5 bases in between. The CDR3 runs to 12 residues. CDR1 and CDR2 from the germline V gene are SGHDT and YYEEEE.

The chain carries TRBV6-2 or TRBV6-3 and TRBJ2-5; 13 positions match TRBD2. CDR3 length: 16 amino acids. After removal of 4 bases from V and 4 bases from J, the junction contained 6 bases not matched to a gene. Germline CDR1 is MNHEY and CDR2 is SVGEGT. DNA of the CDR3: TGTGCCAGCAGTTCGGGACTAGCGGGGAGTCCAGAGACCCAGTACTTC. Translating it yields CASSSGLAGSPETQYF.

The chain combines TRBV7-2 with TRBJ1-2; 9 bases align to TRBD1. Germline values: CDR1 SGHTA, CDR2 FQGNSA. Germline trimming cut 6 bases from V and 4 bases from J; bases unmatched to any gene: 9. The CDR3 loop spans 15 amino acids. Here the CDR3 DNA reads TGTGCCAGCAGTCGCACCGGGACAGGGATCTATGGCTACACCTTC. It codes for CASSRTGTGIYGYTF.

The chain has TRBV28 and TRBJ1-2; 8 nucleotides agree with TRBD1. After removal of 10 bases from V and 1 base from J, the junction contained 5 bases not matched to a gene. The V gene's germline CDR1 is MDHEN and CDR2 SYDVKM. The CDR3 runs to 13 residues. CDR3 residues: CATKTGVNYGYTF. CDR3 in DNA: TGTGCCACCAAGACAGGGGTTAACTATGGCTACACCTTC.

The V and J genes are TRBV18 and TRBJ1-1; 7 bases agree with TRBD1. The CDR3 sequence is 14 residues long. The V and J ends lost 5 bases and 2 bases, in that order; junction bases with no gene match: 5. Germline-derived CDR1 and CDR2 are KGHSH and LQKENI. The CDR3 DNA is TGTGCCAGCTCAGGGACAGTTTCAAACACTGAAGCTTTCTTT. It specifies CASSGTVSNTEAFF.

The chain combines TRBV25-1 with TRBJ2-7; D might be TRBD2 (5 bases). The length of the CDR3 is 12 residues. Trimming took 4 bases from V and 5 from J, leaving 9 bases between them. Germline lookup yields CDR1 MGHDK and CDR2 SYGVNS. The CDR3 region has the DNA TGTGCCAGCAGTGGGGGAGCCCACGAGCAGTACTTC. It specifies CASSGGAHEQYF.

This clone was counted a few times. J is TRBJ1-1 and V is TRBV7-9; D might be TRBD1 (6 bases). V was shortened by 5 bases and J by 1 base, with 8 bases between the two germline ends. This CDR3 region has 13 residues. Germline V lookup: CDR1 SEHNR, CDR2 FQNEAQ (reference sequence). This chain's CDR3 is CASSPGQNTEAFF. The CDR3 nucleotides are TGTGCCAGCAGCCCGGGACAGAACACTGAAGCTTTCTTT. Full variable domain (rest looked up from reference TRBV7-9 and TRBJ1-1): DTGVSQNPRHKITKRGQNVTFRCDPISEHNRLYWYRQTLGQGPEFLTYFQNEAQLEKSRLLSDRFSAERPKGSFSTLEIQRTEQGDSAMYLCASSPGQNTEAFFGQGTRLTVV.

The J gene is TRBJ2-7, the V gene TRBV12-3 or TRBV12-4; D gene unclear. With 2 bases removed from V and 5 bases from J, the gap between germline ends came to 4 bases. The CDR3 is 11 amino acids. The CDR3 region is CASSLTNEQYF. CDR3 nucleotides: TGTGCCAGCAGTTTAACTAACGAGCAGTACTTC.